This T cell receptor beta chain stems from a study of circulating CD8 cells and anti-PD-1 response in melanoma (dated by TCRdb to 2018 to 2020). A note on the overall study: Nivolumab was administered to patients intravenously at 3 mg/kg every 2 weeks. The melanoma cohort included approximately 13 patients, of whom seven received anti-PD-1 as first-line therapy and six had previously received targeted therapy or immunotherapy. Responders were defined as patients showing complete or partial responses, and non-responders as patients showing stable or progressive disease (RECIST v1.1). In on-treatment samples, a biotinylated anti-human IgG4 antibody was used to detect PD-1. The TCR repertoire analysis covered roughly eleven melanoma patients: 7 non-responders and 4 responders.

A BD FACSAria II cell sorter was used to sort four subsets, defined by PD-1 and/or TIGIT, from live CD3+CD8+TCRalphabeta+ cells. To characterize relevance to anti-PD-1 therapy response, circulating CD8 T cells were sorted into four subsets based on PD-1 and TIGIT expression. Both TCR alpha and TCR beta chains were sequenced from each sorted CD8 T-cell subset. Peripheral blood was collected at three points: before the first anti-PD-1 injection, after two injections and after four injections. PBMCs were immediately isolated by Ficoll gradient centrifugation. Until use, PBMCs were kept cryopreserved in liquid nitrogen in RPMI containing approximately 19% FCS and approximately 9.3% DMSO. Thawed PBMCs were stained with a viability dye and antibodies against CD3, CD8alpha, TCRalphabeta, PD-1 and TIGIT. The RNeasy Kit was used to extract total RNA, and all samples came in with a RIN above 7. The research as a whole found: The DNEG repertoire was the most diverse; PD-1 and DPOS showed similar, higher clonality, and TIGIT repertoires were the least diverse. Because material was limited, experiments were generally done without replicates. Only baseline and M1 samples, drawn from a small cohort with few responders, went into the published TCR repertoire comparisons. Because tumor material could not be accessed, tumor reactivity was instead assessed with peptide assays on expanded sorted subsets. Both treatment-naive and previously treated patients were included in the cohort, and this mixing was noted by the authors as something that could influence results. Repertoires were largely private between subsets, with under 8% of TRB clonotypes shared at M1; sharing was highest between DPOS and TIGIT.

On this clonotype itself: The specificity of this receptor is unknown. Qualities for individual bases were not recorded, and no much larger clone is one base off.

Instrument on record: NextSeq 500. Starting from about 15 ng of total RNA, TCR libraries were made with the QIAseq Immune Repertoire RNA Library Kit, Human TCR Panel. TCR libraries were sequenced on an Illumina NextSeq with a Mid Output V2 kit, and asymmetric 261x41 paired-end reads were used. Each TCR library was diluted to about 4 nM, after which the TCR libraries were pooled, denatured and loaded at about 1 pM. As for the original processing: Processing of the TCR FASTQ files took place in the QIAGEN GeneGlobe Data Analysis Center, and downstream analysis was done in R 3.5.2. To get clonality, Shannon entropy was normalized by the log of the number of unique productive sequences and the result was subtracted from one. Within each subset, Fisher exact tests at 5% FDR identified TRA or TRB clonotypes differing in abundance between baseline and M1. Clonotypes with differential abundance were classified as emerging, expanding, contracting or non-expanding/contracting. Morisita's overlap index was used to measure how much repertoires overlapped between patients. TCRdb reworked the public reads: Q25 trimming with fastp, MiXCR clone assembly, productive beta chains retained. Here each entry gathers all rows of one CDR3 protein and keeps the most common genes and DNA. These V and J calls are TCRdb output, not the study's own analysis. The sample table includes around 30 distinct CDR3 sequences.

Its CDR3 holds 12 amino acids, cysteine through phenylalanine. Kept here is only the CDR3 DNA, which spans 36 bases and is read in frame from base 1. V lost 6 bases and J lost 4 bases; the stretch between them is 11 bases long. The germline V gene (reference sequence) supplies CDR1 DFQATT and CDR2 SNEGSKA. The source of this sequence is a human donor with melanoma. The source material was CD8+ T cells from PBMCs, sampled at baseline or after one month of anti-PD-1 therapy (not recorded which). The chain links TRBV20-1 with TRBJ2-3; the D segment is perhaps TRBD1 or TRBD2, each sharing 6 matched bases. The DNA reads TGCAGTGCCGGAGGGGGAGCAGATACGCAGTATTTT. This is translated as CSAGGGADTQYF.